Here is one T cell receptor (beta chain) with its context. Its antigen has not been determined. Nothing much larger sits one base from this clone, and base qualities are not available. These data originate in a study of cytomegalovirus exposure and HLA in healthy donors (dated by TCRdb to 2016 to 2017). A note on the overall study: An earlier analysis of approximately 550 of the donors reported about 250 Gb of sequence data and roughly 100 million unique TCR beta sequences from approximately 180 million T cells. In addition to the first cohort of approximately 670 subjects, a separate validation cohort of approximately 130 different subjects was used. To study patterns of TCR occurrence, a later analysis re-analyzed previously published TCR beta repertoires from 550 to 800 donors and added high-resolution HLA genotyping. Among roughly 400 genotyped donors of the cohort, an average of about 240,000 unique TCR beta nucleotide sequences were sequenced per donor, around 20% of them non-productive. An early release covering roughly 640 HLA-typed donors comprised about 300 gigabases of sequencing data and around 80 million unique TCR sequences. To predict cytomegalovirus infection status, the study brought together high-throughput TCR immunosequencing, statistical association of individual TCRs with disease status, and machine learning. Every repertoire in the discovery cohort had been generated on one and the same sequencing platform. Of the 300 to 400 genotyped donors, approximately 80% fell in the genetic ancestry cluster associated with self-reported Caucasian donors. Typing coverage differed by locus: A, B, C, DRB1 and DQB1 were typed in roughly 629-630 donors, DQA1 in approximately 520, DPA1 in some 600, and DPB1 in 472. The study aimed to test whether signatures of past pathogen exposure could be identified by cataloging public T cell receptors. In the later analysis, no new phenotypic data were used to find candidate immune exposures; instead, reliance was placed on TCR beta sequences and their occurrence across donors. In an earlier analysis of roughly 600 of the donors, high-throughput TCR beta sequencing was used to judge whether each TCR beta V gene segment behaved as functional or pseudogenic. A later genetic analysis used genome-wide SNP genotypes for about 65% of the roughly 700 donors, treating that subset as a discovery cohort. Donor age, sex, ethnicity and CMV serostatus were compiled alongside the repertoire data. HLA typing covered class I and class II loci at four-digit resolution. Roughly five DR-DQ haplotypes were handled as single units for association and clustering, since linkage in the cohort was strong. Using immunosequencing, the study profiled T cell repertoires from approximately 700 subjects and related those repertoires to cytomegalovirus serostatus. Beyond this particular receptor, the publication reports: According to a later analysis, parvovirus B19, influenza, CMV and Epstein-Barr virus appeared linked to several top co-occurrence clusters. Assigning TCR associations to individual alleles was difficult when HLA alleles, especially DR and DQ, strongly co-occurred. Correlated functional status among segregating V segments might reflect linkage disequilibrium, but an unknown experimental factor could not be ruled out. Most TCR sequences were observed very rarely across donors, whereas some public TCRs were present in many individuals. A cluster of highly shared sequence variants was judged likely to be a technical artifact of the sequencing pipeline. A later analysis found that HLA-associated TCR beta chains were more clonally expanded and had lower generation probabilities than equally common non-associated chains. HLA typing was unavailable for some donors at each locus, so association tests used only the typed subset. A few of the identified cytomegalovirus-associated TCR beta chains were confirmed in vitro to be specific for cytomegalovirus antigens. Specific HLA alleles were associated with 15,000 to 20,000 TCR beta sequences at a false discovery rate of 0.05 in a later analysis. Cytomegalovirus status was reported to be diagnosed by the classifier with high specificity and sensitivity in both the original and validation cohorts. In a later genetic analysis, a missense DCLRE1C variant was associated with V-gene and J-gene trimming of TCR beta chains, and the association was replicated in an independent cohort. A further reported finding was that TCR beta sequences accurately predicted the HLA-A and HLA-B alleles for most subjects in the first cohort. Roughly uniform sequencing depth across donors was assumed in presence/absence analyses, although this assumption may not hold. Because counts were too low, seventeen rarely observed V segments, including chromosome 9 orphons, were left out of the earlier analysis of approximately 580 of the donors. Only TCR beta chains were sequenced in this cohort, and the absence of alpha or paired-chain data limited detectable features. The study listed 150 to 200 TCR beta chains as associated with cytomegalovirus. A later analysis found that most CMV-associated TCR beta chains appeared HLA-restricted, with HLA associations seemingly driven largely by CMV exposure. Some IMGT-functional V segments, including TRBV6-2 and TRBV6-3, could not be told apart with the 87-base-pair reads, so those segments were excluded. The only immune exposure information available for the cohort was CMV serostatus. According to a later genetic analysis, donors in an Asian-associated ancestry cluster had fewer N-insertions in productive TCRs than the approximately 610-donor mean. A later analysis found that TCR association rates varied across HLA loci, with DRB1 alleles showing the most associated TCRs and HLA-C alleles the fewest. The authors suggested that the approach could potentially be extended to other disease states and immunological phenotypes. An earlier analysis of approximately 570 of the donors showed that most TCR beta V segments appeared in productive rearrangements either about 90% or about 30% of the time, which broadly matched IMGT annotations.

The trim is 0 bases for V and 1 base for J, with a gap of 17 bases between the germline ends. The CDR3, from cysteine to phenylalanine, totals 18 residues. CDR3 DNA only is kept here, 54 bases in frame from base 1. Based on the germline V gene, the CDR1 and CDR2 sequences are MGHRA and YSYEKL. The cohort was made up of several hundred healthy bone marrow donors. Cohort members were all nominally healthy when sampled, although unrecorded immune exposures were likely present. The donor was CMV seropositive and was included in the group of approximately 310 seropositive cohort members. A peripheral blood sample was collected from each donor, and TCR beta sequencing was performed on peripheral blood mononuclear cells. Genomic DNA was extracted from the blood cell samples with the Qiagen DNeasy Blood Extraction Kit. The library was built by means of the immunoSEQ multiplex PCR assay. The multiplex PCR relied on a mix of 60 forward primers for TCR Vbeta segments and 13 reverse primers for TCR Jbeta segments. A multiplex PCR assay on genomic DNA amplified the CDR3 region of rearranged TCR beta genes. The amplified TCR beta libraries were sequenced on the Illumina HiSeq System as 87-base-pair reads. Concerning the study's data processing: A later analysis tallied roughly 80 million unique TCR beta chains across the 666 repertoires, and approximately 11 million of those chains were shared by two or more donors. A nearest-neighbor algorithm error-corrected the raw reads and collapsed the reads into unique sequences, merging closely related sequences to remove PCR and sequencing errors. V, D and J gene segments were assigned by aligning CDR3 sequences to IMGT reference sequences. For a sequence to be retained, a match of at least six nucleotides to both a V gene segment and a J gene segment was required. A rearrangement counted as productive if the CDR3 had no stop codons and remained in frame with V and J, and every other rearrangement counted as non-productive. Following IMGT convention, CDR3 was defined as the stretch from the second conserved V-encoded cysteine up to the conserved J-encoded phenylalanine. Sequences without an unambiguous match to a single V gene segment were excluded from the earlier analysis of over 500 of the donors. An earlier analysis of 587 of the donors classified V segments as functional when productive rearrangements were above 56.7% and as segregating when the standard deviation between donors was above 5%. A statistical classification framework was developed to diagnose cytomegalovirus status using the catalog of TCR beta chain sequences. In a later analysis, V and J genes were assigned by comparing TCR nucleotide sequences against IMGT/GENE-DB human TR gene sequences. In a later analysis, CDR3 sequences and most-parsimonious VDJ recombination scenarios were assigned using the TCRdist pipeline. In a later analysis, each TCR beta chain was defined by its CDR3 amino acid sequence together with its V-gene family, and reads lacking a unique V-gene family were excluded. To address suspected cross-contamination and a sequencing artifact, a later analysis removed under 600 highly shared, low-generation-probability nucleotide sequences. In a later analysis, a clonal expansion index for each public chain was calculated from normalized within-repertoire ranks of inferred template counts. In a later analysis, generation probabilities were computed using a VDJ recombination model fitted to out-of-frame rearrangements, and the results were checked against IGoR. A later analysis scored TCR-TCR, TCR-HLA and TCR-CMV co-occurrence with hypergeometric tests, applying a repertoire-size bias correction to TCR pairs. False discovery rates were estimated in a later analysis by permuting HLA or CMV assignments 20 times. In a later analysis, co-occurring TCRs were grouped with DBSCAN, and TCRdist sequence similarity was added when clustering was performed within HLA-allele-positive subsets. Repertoires with fewer than 30,000 or more than 120,000 public chains, plus five repertoires with anomalous nucleotide sharing, were excluded from co-occurrence clustering. Not all clones reach the TCRdb copy of this immuneACCESS table, which keeps in-frame sequences only. Checked studies attribute under half of the gap to unresolved V genes and leave the rest unexplained. Clone size and the V and J calls come from that table; the DNA yielded D and trimming. The sample yields more than 80,000 clones; around 76% were counted once. The ten largest clones take up around 17% of the sample.

The specimen sequenced was PBMCs. Recombination linked TRBV4-1 to TRBJ2-3; the D gene is perhaps TRBD2, on 6 matching bases. The receptor was derived from a woman in her sixties or seventies in good health and CMV-seropositive. The CDR3 has the sequence CASSQDASGADRTDTQYF. At the DNA level, the sequence is TGCGCCAGCAGCCAAGACGCCTCGGGAGCGGACCGCACAGATACGCAGTATTTT.